This T cell receptor beta chain was sequenced for a study of beta chain features in type 1 diabetes. This clone was detected ten times or more. What it binds is unknown. Study-level results: Whether TCRB rearrangement is influenced by HLA type was left unresolved in this analysis.

The CDR3 is 13 residues long. V lost 11 bases and J 5 bases, leaving 18 bases between the germline ends. CDR1 and CDR2 (germline): MDHEN, SYDVKM. Expressed TCRB transcripts were sequenced because the entire RNA isolate underwent reverse transcription. Clones were sequenced by immunoSEQ multiplex PCR, and TCRdb holds only the in-frame ones, with some missing. This table has roughly 150,000 clones, 7.5% to 10% appearing once. V is TRBV28 and J is TRBJ2-5; perhaps TRBD2 as D (6 bases). Sequencing used central memory CD4+ T cells from blood. This receptor was taken from a man in his late teens or twenties in good health. CDR3 amino acids: CAVEGGDRETQYF. The DNA of the CDR3 is TGTGCCGTCGAAGGCGGGGATCGGGAGACCCAGTACTTC.